A single sample is the source of the 19 T cell receptor beta chains below, sequenced in a study of blood T cells in healthy people across ages. Then a second PCR, running roughly 6 to 12 cycles, was carried out with a sample-barcoded 5' primer and a J-beta primer mix. A single record per CDR3 protein comes from TCRdb applying MiXCR to the 5' RACE reads. The sample contains approximately 800,000 distinct CDR3 sequences, about 61% of which appear only once. The specimen sequenced was blood. The receptors shown here come from a man aged 35-49 years in good health.

The CDR3 DNA reads TGTGCAGCCGAGTCAGATACGCAGTATTTT. Its translation: CAAESDTQYF. The V gene is TRBV7-9, the J gene TRBJ2-3; D not certain. The CDR3 length is 10 residues. Germline CDR1 SEHNR, CDR2 FQNEAQ (reference sequence).

The CDR3 DNA is TGCAGTGCTAGAGATCTGGTGTCAGGGGTAGGGTCGGAGACCCAGTACTTC. Protein sequence: CSARDLVSGVGSETQYF. The chain recombines TRBV20-1 with TRBJ2-5, with D perhaps matching TRBD1 (6 bases). Germline-derived CDR1 and CDR2 are DFQATT and SNEGSKA (reference sequence). V was shortened by 0 bases and J by 5 bases, with 22 bases between the two germline ends. This CDR3 is 17 amino acids long.

The J gene is TRBJ2-4, the V gene TRBV15, with TRBD2 identical over 9 bases. With the DNA end fitting TRBJ2-7 better, the J assignment may be wrong. The CDR3 is made up of 16 amino acids. Germline CDR1 is LNHNV and CDR2 is YYDKDF (reference sequence). CDR3 DNA sequence: TGTGCCACCAGCAGAGAAGTGCTAGCGGGGAGCTACGAGCAGTACTTC. It encodes CATSREVLAGSYEQYF.

The CDR3 reads CSATGQGESGYTF. CDR3 DNA sequence: TGCAGCGCTACAGGACAGGGAGAGTCCGGCTACACCTTC. The chain links TRBV29-1 to TRBJ1-2, with 8 bases that match TRBD1. The CDR3 sequence is 13 residues long. Germline assignment: CDR1 SQVTM and CDR2 ANQGSEA. The trim removed 7 bases at V and 8 bases at J, leaving 12 bases unmatched. The full variable domain, rest sourced from reference TRBV29-1 and TRBJ1-2, is SAVISQKPSRDICQRGTSLTIQCQVDSQVTMMFWYRQQPGQSLTLIATANQGSEATYESGFVIDKFPISRPNLTFSTLTVSNMSPEDSSIYLCSATGQGESGYTFGSGTRLTVV.

This clonotype turned up a few times. This chain links TRBV28 with TRBJ2-7; D remains unclear. V lost 5 bases and J lost 3, with 14 bases in between. Germline V CDR1 and CDR2: MDHEN, SYDVKM. The CDR3 contains 14 residues. DNA for the CDR3: TGTGCCAGCAGTACGACACAATCTTTCTACGAGCAGTACTTC. It translates to CASSTTQSFYEQYF.

This rearrangement joins TRBV5-4 to TRBJ1-2, with D possibly TRBD1 on 6 matching bases. Trimming stripped 4 bases from V and 0 bases from J, with 10 bases between. This CDR3 contains 14 residues. CDR1 is SGHNT and CDR2 is YYREEE in the germline V gene (reference sequence). In DNA, the CDR3 is TGTGCCAGCAGCCCGGGGGCCTCTAACTATGGCTACACCTTC. Residues: CASSPGASNYGYTF.

V gene TRBV20-1 combines with J gene TRBJ1-5, with D possibly being TRBD1 (6 bases). This CDR3 is built from 15 residues. V lost 3 bases to trimming and J lost 6 bases, with 18 bases between them. Per germline, CDR1 DFQATT and CDR2 SNEGSKA (reference sequence). CDR3 coding DNA: TGCAGTGCTAGTATGTGGGACACCCAAACTCAGCCCCAGCATTTT. Its translation is CSASMWDTQTQPQHF.

V usage is TRBV7-2 and J usage is TRBJ2-5; possible D gene TRBD2, 6 bases. Judging by the DNA end, TRBJ2-7 fits better; the J call may be wrong. Germline V gives CDR1 SGHTA, CDR2 FQGNSA. The CDR3 spans 14 residues. CDR3 residues: CASSYTGGQNEQYF. The CDR3 nucleotides read TGTGCCAGCAGCTACACCGGGGGTCAAAACGAGCAGTACTTC.

CDR3 in amino acids: CATLPWTGDDEKLFF. The CDR3 nucleotides read TGTGCCACCCTACCTTGGACAGGGGATGATGAAAAACTGTTTTTT. This rearrangement joins TRBV28 to TRBJ1-4; 9 bases line up with TRBD1. Germline CDR1 reads MDHEN; CDR2 reads SYDVKM. V lost 10 bases to trimming and J lost 6 bases; unmatched junction nucleotides: 12. This CDR3 region has 15 residues. Based on the CDR3 plus reference TRBV28 and TRBJ1-4, the full variable domain is DVKVTQSSRYLVKRTGEKVFLECVQDMDHENMFWYRQDPGLGLRLIYFSYDVKMKEKGDIPEGYSVSREKKERFSLILESASTNQTSMYLCATLPWTGDDEKLFFGSGTQLSVL.

The chain uses TRBV20-1 and TRBJ1-1; TRBD1 matches 9 bases. V was pared by 5 bases and J by 3 bases, with 4 bases of the junction left unmatched. The germline V gene encodes CDR1 DFQATT and CDR2 SNEGSKA (reference sequence). The CDR3 loop spans 13 amino acids. CDR3 loop: CSAEDRGYTEAFF. Here the CDR3 DNA reads TGCAGTGCTGAAGACAGGGGGTACACTGAAGCTTTCTTT.

The chain is built from TRBV7-3 and TRBJ2-1; 8 bases line up with TRBD2. This CDR3 contains 16 residues. V shed 2 bases and J 2 bases; nucleotides not matched to a gene: 5. CDR1 and CDR2 from the germline V gene are SGHTA and FQGTGA. CDR3 DNA sequence: TGTGCCAGCAGCTTATCTACGGGAGGGCCCTACAATGAGCAGTTCTTC. Its translation: CASSLSTGGPYNEQFF.

CDR3 DNA: TGTGCCAGCAGTCAGGTGGGACTATCTCAAGAGACCCAGTACTTC. It yields the protein CASSQVGLSQETQYF. The V and J genes are TRBV27 and TRBJ2-5, with 7 bases fitting TRBD2. The CDR3 covers 15 residues. Unmatched junction bases numbered 8, after V lost 5 bases and J lost 2 bases. Looked up from germline, CDR1 is MNHEY and CDR2 is SMNVEV (reference sequence).

V and J are TRBV15 and TRBJ2-5, with 12 bases fitting TRBD2. V dropped 0 bases and J dropped 11; count of bases not matched to a gene: 10. The CDR3 has 16 residues. Germline-derived CDR1 and CDR2 are LNHNV and YYDKDF (reference sequence). Here the CDR3 DNA reads TGTGCCACCAGCAGAGATACTAGCGGGGGGTACAATGAGCAGTACTTC. Its translation is CATSRDTSGGYNEQYF.

As to this clonotype: A junction end diverges from the germline sequence, so it may reflect a read error. The chain couples TRBV3-1 to TRBJ2-1, with D possibly TRBD2 on 6 matching bases. Germline CDR1 LGHDT, CDR2 YNNKEL (reference sequence). There are 16 residues in the CDR3. CDR3 DNA sequence: TGTGCCAGCAGTCAAGGAGGAGGGGTTTTTTACAATGAGCAGTTCTTC. This gives the protein CASSQGGGVFYNEQFF.

The chain joins TRBV11-2 to TRBJ2-7; 7 bases align to TRBD1. This CDR3 has 15 amino acids. With 1 base clipped from V and 7 bases from J, the junction kept 10 bases outside the gene matches. Germline V lookup: CDR1 SGHAT, CDR2 FQNNGV. In DNA, the CDR3 is TGTGCCAGCAGCTTAGGGGGGACAGTCGGAAATGAGCAGTACTTC. It translates to CASSLGGTVGNEQYF.

V is TRBV5-1 and J is TRBJ2-5; D remains unclear. In germline, CDR1 is SGHRS, CDR2 YFSETQ. The CDR3 loop spans 15 amino acids. The V gene lost 3 bases and the J gene lost 0 bases, with 12 bases spanning the gap. The CDR3 is CASSSNPLDQETQYF. The CDR3 nucleotides are TGCGCCAGCAGCTCCAACCCCTTGGACCAAGAGACCCAGTACTTC.

CDR3: CAISEGLMGDTQYF. The DNA of the CDR3 is TGTGCCATCAGTGAGGGCCTTATGGGAGATACGCAGTATTTT. This chain joins TRBV10-3 and TRBJ2-3, with D unresolved. This CDR3 is built from 14 residues. Germline V lookup: CDR1 ENHRY, CDR2 SYGVKD. V shed 2 bases and J shed 5 bases, with 11 bases lying between them.

This clonotype was picked up a small number of times. The chain employs TRBV6-5 and TRBJ2-1; 16 nucleotides align to TRBD2. The V gene's germline CDR1 is MNHEY and CDR2 SVGAGI. The CDR3 totals 18 residues. Germline trimming cut 2 bases from V and 4 bases from J; bases unmatched to any gene: 5. CDR3 residues: CASSYVGTSGGEYNEQFF. Written as DNA, the CDR3 is TGTGCCAGCAGTTACGTTGGGACTAGCGGGGGGGAGTACAATGAGCAGTTCTTC.

The chain employs TRBV4-2 and TRBJ2-3; TRBD1 aligns across 9 bases. The V gene end was trimmed by 6 bases and the J gene end by 0 bases; junction bases not matched to a gene: 4. The CDR3 covers 15 residues. Germline CDR1 LGHNA, CDR2 YNFKEQ. The CDR3 loop reads CASRRDRGSTDTQYF. The CDR3 DNA sequence: TGTGCCAGCAGACGTGACAGGGGGAGCACAGATACGCAGTATTTT.